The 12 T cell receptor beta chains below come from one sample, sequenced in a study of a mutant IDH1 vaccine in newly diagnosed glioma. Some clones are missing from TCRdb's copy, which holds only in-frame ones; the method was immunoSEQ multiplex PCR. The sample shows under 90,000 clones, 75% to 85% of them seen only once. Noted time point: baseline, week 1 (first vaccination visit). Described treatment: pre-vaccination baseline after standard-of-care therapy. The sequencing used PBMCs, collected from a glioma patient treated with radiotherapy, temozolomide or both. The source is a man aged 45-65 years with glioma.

CDR3 in amino acids: CASSWPGQGARETQYF. In DNA, the CDR3 is TGTGCCAGCAGCTGGCCCGGACAGGGGGCGAGGGAGACCCAGTACTTC. V gene TRBV5-4 combines with J gene TRBJ2-5; TRBD1 matches 11 bases. There are 16 residues in the CDR3. Germline assignment: CDR1 SGHNT and CDR2 YYREEE (reference sequence). The J segment lost 5 bases and the V segment lost 3 bases, leaving 9 bases of the junction unmatched.

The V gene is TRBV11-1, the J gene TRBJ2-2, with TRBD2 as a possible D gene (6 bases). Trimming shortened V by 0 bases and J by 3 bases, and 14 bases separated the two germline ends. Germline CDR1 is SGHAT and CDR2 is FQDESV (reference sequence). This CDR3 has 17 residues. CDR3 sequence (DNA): TGTGCCAGCAGCTTAGCCTTCGGGAGAACCTACACCGGGGAGCTGTTTTTT. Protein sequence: CASSLAFGRTYTGELFF.

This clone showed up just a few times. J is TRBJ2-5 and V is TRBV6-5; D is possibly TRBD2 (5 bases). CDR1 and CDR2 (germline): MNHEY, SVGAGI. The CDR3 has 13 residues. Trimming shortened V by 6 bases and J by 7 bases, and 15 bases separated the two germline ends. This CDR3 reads CASSSGLPRTQYF. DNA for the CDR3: TGTGCCAGCAGCTCCGGACTGCCGAGGACCCAGTACTTC.

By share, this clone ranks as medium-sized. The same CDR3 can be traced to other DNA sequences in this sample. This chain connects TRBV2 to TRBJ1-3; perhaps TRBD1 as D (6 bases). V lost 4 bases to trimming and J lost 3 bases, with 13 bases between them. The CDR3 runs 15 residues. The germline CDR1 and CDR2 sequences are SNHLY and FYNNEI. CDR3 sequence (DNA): TGTGCCAGCAGTGTAGGGGGATCGGGTGGAAACACCATATATTTT. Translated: CASSVGGSGGNTIYF.

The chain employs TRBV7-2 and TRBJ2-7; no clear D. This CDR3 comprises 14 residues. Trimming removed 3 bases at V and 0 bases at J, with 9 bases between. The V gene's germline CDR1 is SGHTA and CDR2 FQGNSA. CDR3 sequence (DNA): TGTGCCAGCAGCTTTGGAGCGTACTCCTACGAGCAGTACTTC. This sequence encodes CASSFGAYSYEQYF.

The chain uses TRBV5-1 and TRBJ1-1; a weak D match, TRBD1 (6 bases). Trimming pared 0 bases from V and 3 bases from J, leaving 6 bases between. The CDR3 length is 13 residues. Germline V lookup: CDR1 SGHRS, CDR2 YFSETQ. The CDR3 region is CASSLDRDTEAFF. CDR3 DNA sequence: TGCGCCAGCAGCTTGGACAGGGACACTGAAGCTTTCTTT.

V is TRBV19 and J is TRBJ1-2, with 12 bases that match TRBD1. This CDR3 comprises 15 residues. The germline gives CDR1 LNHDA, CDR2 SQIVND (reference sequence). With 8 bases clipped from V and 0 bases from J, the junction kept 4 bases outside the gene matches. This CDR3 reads CASEGQGASNYGYTF. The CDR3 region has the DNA TGTGCCAGTGAGGGACAGGGGGCTTCTAACTATGGCTACACCTTC.

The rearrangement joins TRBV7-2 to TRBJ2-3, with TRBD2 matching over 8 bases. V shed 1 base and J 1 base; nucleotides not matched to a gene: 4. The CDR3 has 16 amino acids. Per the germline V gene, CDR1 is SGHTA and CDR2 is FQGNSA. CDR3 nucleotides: TGTGCCAGCAGCTTAGGGCTAGCGGGTCGCACAGATACGCAGTATTTT. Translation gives CASSLGLAGRTDTQYF. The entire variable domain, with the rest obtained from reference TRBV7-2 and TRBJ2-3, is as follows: GAGVSQSPSNKVTEKGKDVELRCDPISGHTALYWYRQSLGQGLEFLIYFQGNSAPDKSGLPSDRFSAERTGGSVSTLTIQRTQQEDSAVYLCASSLGLAGRTDTQYFGPGTRLTVL.

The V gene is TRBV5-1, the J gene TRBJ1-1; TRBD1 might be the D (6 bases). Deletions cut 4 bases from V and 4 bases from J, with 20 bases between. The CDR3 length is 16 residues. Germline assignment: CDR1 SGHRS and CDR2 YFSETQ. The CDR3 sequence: CASSPMGARGSTEAFF. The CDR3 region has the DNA TGCGCCAGCAGCCCGATGGGGGCCAGAGGGAGCACTGAAGCTTTCTTT.

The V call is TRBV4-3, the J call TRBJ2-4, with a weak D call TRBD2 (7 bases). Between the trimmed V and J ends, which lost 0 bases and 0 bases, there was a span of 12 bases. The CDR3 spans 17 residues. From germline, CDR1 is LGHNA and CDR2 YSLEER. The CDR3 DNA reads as TGCGCCAGCAGCCAAGATGGGGGCGGGGGAGCCAAAAACATTCAGTACTTC. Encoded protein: CASSQDGGGGAKNIQYF.

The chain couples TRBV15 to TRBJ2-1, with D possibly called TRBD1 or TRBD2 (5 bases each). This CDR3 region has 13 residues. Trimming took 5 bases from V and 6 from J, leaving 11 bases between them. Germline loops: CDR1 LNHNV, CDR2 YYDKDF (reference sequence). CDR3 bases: TGTGCCACCAGCTTGAGGGGCTCCAATGAGCAGTTCTTC. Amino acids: CATSLRGSNEQFF.

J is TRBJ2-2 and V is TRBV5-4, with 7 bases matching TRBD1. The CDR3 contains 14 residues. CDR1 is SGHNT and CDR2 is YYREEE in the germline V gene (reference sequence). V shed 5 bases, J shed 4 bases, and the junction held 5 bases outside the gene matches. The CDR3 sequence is CASRNDRATGELFF. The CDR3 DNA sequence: TGTGCCAGCAGAAACGACAGGGCCACCGGGGAGCTGTTTTTT.